This is a list of T cell receptor beta chains from one sample in a study of T cells in Graves' hyperthyroidism and ophthalmopathy. TCRdb itself ran the multiplex PCR reads through MiXCR, one entry per CDR3 protein. Among about 200,000 distinct CDR3 sequences listed, around 17% were seen once. Specimen: blood. These receptors all stem from a woman aged 45 to 65 with Graves' hyperthyroidism. Both conserved end residues are part of each CDR3. The D gene is left open where the match is weak. Not all rows give a size; the values are once, few, many and, for expanded clones, a class.

>few|TRBV10-2|TRBJ2-2|.
CASSWEARAGELFF
TGCGCCAGCAGTTGGGAGGCGCGGGCCGGGGAGCTGTTTTTT
>many|TRBV20-1|TRBJ1-2|.
CSAPLDSGAYGYTF
TGCAGTGCCCCCCTGGATTCGGGGGCCTATGGCTACACCTTC
>many|TRBV7-9|TRBJ1-1|.
CASSWGPDTEAFF
TGTGCCAGCAGCTGGGGACCGGACACTGAAGCTTTCTTT
>many|TRBV12-3/TRBV12-4|TRBJ2-7|.
CASSLPQQGGSYEQYF
TGTGCCAGCAGTTTGCCGCAGCAGGGGGGATCCTACGAGCAGTACTTC
>few|TRBV15|TRBJ1-2|.
CATSQGIDYGYTF
TGTGCCACCAGCCAGGGGATCGACTATGGCTACACCTTC
>many|TRBV20-1|TRBJ2-7|.
CSAREPYEQYF
TGCAGTGCTAGAGAGCCCTACGAGCAGTACTTC
>.|TRBV15|TRBJ2-5|.
CATSRESQTQETQYF
TGTGCCACCAGCAGAGAGAGCCAGACACAAGAGACCCAGTACTTC
>many|TRBV7-9|TRBJ2-7|TRBD1
CAADRGDSYEQYF
TGTGCCGCGGACAGGGGAGACTCCTACGAGCAGTACTTC
>.|TRBV15|TRBJ1-3|.
CATSSPPRRSSGNTIYF
TGTGCCACCAGCTCCCCTCCCCGAAGGTCCTCTGGAAACACCATATATTTT
>many|TRBV12-3/TRBV12-4|TRBJ1-1|.
CASSSYTVAFF
TGTGCCAGCAGTTCATACACTGTTGCTTTCTTT
>many|TRBV7-9|TRBJ2-5|.
CASSPDRSQETQYF
TGTGCCAGCAGCCCTGACCGTTCGCAAGAGACCCAGTACTTC
>.|TRBV20-1|TRBJ2-7|TRBD1
CSANGQGLYEQYF
TGCAGTGCAAACGGACAGGGGCTATACGAGCAGTACTTC
>.|TRBV5-4|TRBJ1-2|.
CASSLAGTAPFGYTF
TGTGCCAGCAGCTTGGCCGGGACGGCGCCCTTTGGCTACACCTTC
>many|TRBV10-3|TRBJ2-7|.
CAISGGIAADEQYF
TGTGCCATCAGTGGGGGCATTGCTGCGGACGAGCAGTACTTC
>.|TRBV2|TRBJ1-2|TRBD1
CASNDRTGAGGYTF
TGTGCCAGCAACGACCGAACAGGGGCTGGCGGCTACACCTTC
>many|TRBV12-3/TRBV12-4|TRBJ1-4|.
CASSFSGTEEDEKLFF
TGTGCCAGCAGTTTCTCAGGAACCGAAGAGGATGAAAAACTGTTTTTT
>.|TRBV10-1|TRBJ2-3|.
CASSEGTHTDTQYF
TGCGCCAGCAGTGAGGGGACCCACACAGATACGCAGTATTTT
>few|TRBV29-1|TRBJ1-4|.
CSVYQRRDVKLFF
TGCAGCGTTTATCAGCGAAGAGATGTAAAACTGTTTTTT
>many|TRBV7-6|TRBJ2-7|TRBD2
CASSSQLSGSYEQYF
TGTGCCAGCAGCTCCCAGCTAAGCGGGAGCTACGAGCAGTACTTC
>many|TRBV24-1|TRBJ2-1|TRBD1
CATSDMGQGSSYNEQFF
TGTGCCACCAGTGATATGGGACAGGGTAGCTCCTACAATGAGCAGTTCTTC
>.|TRBV27|TRBJ2-2|TRBD2
CATRAGVVTGELFF
TGTGCCACCCGAGCGGGAGTCGTCACCGGGGAGCTGTTTTTT
>many|TRBV20-1|TRBJ2-7|TRBD1
CSAYFGQGADEQYF
TGCAGTGCTTACTTCGGACAGGGGGCGGACGAGCAGTACTTC
>many|TRBV20-1|TRBJ2-3|.
CSARDWGDTQYF
TGCAGTGCTAGAGATTGGGGGGATACGCAGTATTTT
>many|TRBV5-1|TRBJ2-7|.
CASSLDFGSYEQYF
TGCGCCAGCAGCTTGGATTTCGGGAGTTACGAGCAGTACTTC
>many|TRBV20-1|TRBJ2-2|.
CSASSRPSTGELFF
TGCAGTGCTAGCTCCAGACCGAGCACCGGGGAGCTGTTTTTT
>many|TRBV24-1|TRBJ2-5|TRBD1
CATGDTGGPTPETQYF
TGTGCCACCGGGGATACAGGGGGACCGACACCGGAGACCCAGTACTTC
>many|TRBV6-1|TRBJ2-7|TRBD1
CASSNRGRYEQYF
TGTGCCAGCAGCAACAGGGGTCGATACGAGCAGTACTTC
>few|TRBV19|TRBJ1-1|TRBD1
CASSIVGGGGTEAFF
TGTGCCAGTAGTATAGTGGGAGGGGGCGGCACTGAAGCTTTCTTT
>many|TRBV27|TRBJ2-7|.
CASRPRGGGTTYEQYF
TGTGCCAGCAGACCCCGGGGTGGAGGGACGACCTACGAGCAGTACTTC
>.|TRBV10-3|TRBJ2-5|.
CAISESGVEETQYF
TGTGCCATCAGTGAGTCGGGTGTAGAAGAGACCCAGTACTTC
>.|TRBV19|TRBJ2-1|.
CASSILTSWNEQFF
TGTGCCAGTAGTATCCTCACTAGTTGGAATGAGCAGTTCTTC
>many|TRBV24-1|TRBJ2-1|.
CATSVVRERVNEQFF
TGTGCCACCAGTGTAGTCAGGGAGCGCGTCAATGAGCAGTTCTTC
>many|TRBV19|TRBJ2-3|.
CASSIDPIDTQYF
TGTGCCAGTAGTATAGATCCCATCGATACGCAGTATTTT
>.|TRBV27|TRBJ1-4|TRBD1
CASTPEGQGNEKLFF
TGTGCCAGCACCCCCGAGGGACAGGGAAATGAAAAACTGTTTTTT
>.|TRBV19|TRBJ1-1|.
CASSIEARGTEAFF
TGTGCCAGTAGTATAGAGGCCCGAGGGACTGAAGCTTTCTTT
>many|TRBV7-9|TRBJ1-1|TRBD1
CASLGTDSNTEAFF
TGTGCCAGCCTCGGGACAGATTCGAACACTGAAGCTTTCTTT
>few|TRBV24-1|TRBJ2-1|.
CATRLTGDNEQFF
TGTGCCACCAGACTAACTGGGGACAATGAGCAGTTCTTC
>many|TRBV12-3/TRBV12-4|TRBJ1-2|.
CASRSGTNYGYTF
TGTGCCAGCAGGTCCGGGACTAACTATGGCTACACCTTC
>.|TRBV6-1|TRBJ2-1|TRBD2
CASQTSGLFSSYNEQFF
TGTGCCAGCCAGACTAGCGGGCTCTTTAGCTCCTACAATGAGCAGTTCTTC
>few|TRBV5-1|TRBJ2-3|TRBD2
CASSKLAGGTDTQYF
TGCGCCAGCAGCAAACTAGCGGGAGGCACAGATACGCAGTATTTT
>once|TRBV7-2|TRBJ1-2|.
CASSPRFWQGRIYTF
TGTGCCAGCAGCCCCCGATTCTGGCAGGGGAGGATCTACACCTTC
>few|TRBV27|TRBJ1-6|TRBD1
CASSLTRGQGSPLHF
TGTGCCAGCAGTTTAACGCGGGGACAGGGATCACCCCTCCACTTT
>many|TRBV2|TRBJ2-5|.
CASSWGLRETQYF
TGTGCCAGCAGTTGGGGCCTTCGGGAGACCCAGTACTTC
>few|TRBV18|TRBJ2-5|TRBD2
CASSPSASGDSQETQYF
TGTGCCAGCTCACCATCGGCTAGCGGAGACTCCCAAGAGACCCAGTACTTC
>few|TRBV7-2|TRBJ2-2|.
CASSEWDSGRLFF
TGTGCCAGCAGCGAATGGGACTCCGGTAGGCTGTTTTTT
>.|TRBV27|TRBJ2-5|.
CASSPLSAETQYF
TGTGCCAGCAGTCCCCTTAGCGCCGAGACCCAGTACTTC
>many|TRBV27|TRBJ1-1|.
CASSFRENTEAFF
TGTGCCAGCAGTTTTCGGGAGAACACTGAAGCTTTCTTT
>many|TRBV11-3|TRBJ2-1|.
CASSLDWTNEQFF
TGTGCCAGCAGCCTTGACTGGACCAATGAGCAGTTCTTC
>.|TRBV29-1|TRBJ1-2|TRBD1
CSVDPSGGGYGYTF
TGCAGCGTTGATCCGTCAGGGGGCGGCTATGGCTACACCTTC
>many|TRBV5-1|TRBJ2-1|.
CASSLGRPRFVPNEQFF
TGCGCCAGCAGCTTGGGACGTCCTAGGTTCGTTCCCAATGAGCAGTTCTTC
>many|TRBV3-1|TRBJ1-1|TRBD1
CASSLGTAQNTEAFF
TGTGCCAGCAGCCTCGGGACAGCCCAGAACACTGAAGCTTTCTTT
>many|TRBV20-1|TRBJ2-3|TRBD2
CSARALAGGTDTQYF
TGCAGTGCTAGAGCGCTAGCGGGAGGCACAGATACGCAGTATTTT